This is a list of T cell receptor beta chains from one sample in a study of shared clonotypes between healthy human individuals. Clones were sequenced by immunoSEQ multiplex PCR, and TCRdb holds only the in-frame ones, with some missing. This table has fewer than 1.6 million clones, approximately 98.5% appearing once. The sample consisted of naive CD4+ T cells sorted from blood. The receptors shown here come from a man between 25 and 39 years old in good health. Each CDR3 is given with its conserved first and last residue. A D gene is named only where the DNA matches it firmly. Some rows mark clone size as missing; the rest say once, few, many or name a class of expanded clone.

V	J	D	size	DNA	CDR3
TRBV18	TRBJ1-1	.	once	TGTGCCAGCTCACCACAGCGCCTTGATTTGAACACTGAAGCTTTCTTT	CASSPQRLDLNTEAFF
TRBV19	TRBJ1-3	.	.	TGTGCCAGTAGTGTCCACTCTGGAAACACCATATATTTT	CASSVHSGNTIYF
TRBV5-1	TRBJ2-1	.	.	TGCGCCAGCAGCCCTCCCACCCCTGAGCAGTTCTTC	CASSPPTPEQFF
TRBV11-2	TRBJ2-7	TRBD2	once	TGTGCCAGCAGCCCCGGGACTAGCGACTACGAGCAGTACTTC	CASSPGTSDYEQYF
TRBV7-2	TRBJ2-5	.	.	TGTGCCAGCAGCTCAAAGAGAGTACAAGAGACCCAGTACTTC	CASSSKRVQETQYF
TRBV5-4	TRBJ2-7	TRBD2	.	TGTGCCAGCAGCAAACTAGCGGGTCTCTACGAGCAGTACTTC	CASSKLAGLYEQYF
TRBV7-2	TRBJ2-1	TRBD2	once	TGTGCCAGCAGCATTTCGCTAGGGGCTAGCGGGGGGTACAATGAGCAGTTCTTC	CASSISLGASGGYNEQFF
TRBV11-2	TRBJ2-7	TRBD2	.	TGTGCCAGCAAAAATAGCGGGAGTACGCCCGGCTACGAGCAGTACTTC	CASKNSGSTPGYEQYF
TRBV4-1	TRBJ2-7	TRBD2	.	TGCGCCAGCAGCCAACCTAGCGGGAGAAGGTACGAGCAGTACTTC	CASSQPSGRRYEQYF
TRBV10-3	TRBJ2-7	.	once	TGTGCCATCAGTGAGTCTGTGTTTGCCTACGAGCAGTACTTC	CAISESVFAYEQYF
TRBV30	TRBJ2-5	TRBD2	.	TGTGCCTGGAGTCCCGGGACTAGCGGCCAAGAGACCCAGTACTTC	CAWSPGTSGQETQYF
TRBV14	TRBJ1-5	.	.	TGTGCCAGCAGCCTTCAGCCCCAGCATTTT	CASSLQPQHF
TRBV9	TRBJ2-7	TRBD2	.	TGTGCCAGCAGCGTAGGCCTAGCGGGAGCGGAGTACGAGCAGTACTTC	CASSVGLAGAEYEQYF
TRBV5-1	TRBJ2-3	.	.	TGCGCCAGCAGTCAGACGCTAGGTGGCGATACGCAGTATTTT	CASSQTLGGDTQYF
TRBV5-1	TRBJ1-4	TRBD1	.	TGCGCCAGCAGTATCCAGGGGGGTACTAATGAAAAACTGTTTTTT	CASSIQGGTNEKLFF